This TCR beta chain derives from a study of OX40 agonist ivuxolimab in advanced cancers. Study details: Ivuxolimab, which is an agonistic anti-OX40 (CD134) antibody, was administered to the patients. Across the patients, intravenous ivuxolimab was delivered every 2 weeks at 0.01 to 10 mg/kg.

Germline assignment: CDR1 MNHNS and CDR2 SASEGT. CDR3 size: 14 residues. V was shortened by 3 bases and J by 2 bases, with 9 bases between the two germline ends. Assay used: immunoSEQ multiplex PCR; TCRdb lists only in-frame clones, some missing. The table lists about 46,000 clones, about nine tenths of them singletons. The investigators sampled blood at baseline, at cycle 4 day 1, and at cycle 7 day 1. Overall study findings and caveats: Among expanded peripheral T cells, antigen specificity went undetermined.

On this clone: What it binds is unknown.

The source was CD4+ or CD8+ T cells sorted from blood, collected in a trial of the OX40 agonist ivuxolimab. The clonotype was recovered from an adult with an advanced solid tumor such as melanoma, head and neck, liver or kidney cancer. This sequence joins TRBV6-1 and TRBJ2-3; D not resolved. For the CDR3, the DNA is TGTGCCAGCAGTGAGATCTCTTACACAGATACGCAGTATTTT. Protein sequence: CASSEISYTDTQYF.